A single sample is the source of the 30 T cell receptor beta chains below, sequenced in a study of early stage breast cancer tumors (dated by TCRdb to 2017 to 2019). Library creation used the immunoSEQ multiplex PCR assay. The table comes from immuneACCESS by way of TCRdb, which keeps in-frame sequences with V and J called. Part of the clones is missing from these tables; in studies checked, under half for an unresolved V gene and the rest for unknown reasons. The sample profile shows 4,000 to 6,000 clones; around 68% of them were found once. The biggest ten clones account for 26% of the sample. Sequenced material: normal breast tissue next to the tumor. These receptor sequences come from a person between 55 and 69 years old with breast cancer.

The chain joins TRBV4-2 to TRBJ2-1; D not resolved. Germline lookup yields CDR1 LGHNA and CDR2 YNFKEQ. CDR3 length: 16 amino acids. V dropped 1 base and J dropped 2 bases, with 12 bases sitting between them. The CDR3 coding sequence is TGTGCCAGCAGCCAAGCCCCCCCTGGGACCTACAATGAGCAGTTCTTC. Protein product: CASSQAPPGTYNEQFF.

The rearrangement joins TRBV7-3 to TRBJ2-3; TRBD2 agrees at 8 bases. The ends lost 3 bases at V and 2 bases at J; junction bases unmatched: 7. There are 16 residues in the CDR3. The germline V gene has CDR1 SGHTA and CDR2 FQGTGA. The CDR3 sequence: CASSFFRAGATDTQYF. The DNA of the CDR3 is TGTGCCAGCAGCTTTTTTAGAGCGGGGGCCACAGATACGCAGTATTTT.

V gene TRBV7-6 combines with J gene TRBJ1-1, with D perhaps matching TRBD1 (5 bases). CDR3 length: 15 residues. Germline V CDR1 and CDR2: SGHVS, FNYEAQ. V was pared by 2 bases and J by 4 bases, with 14 bases between. CDR3 nucleotides: TGTGCCAGCAGCTTATTTATCGACAGAATCACTGAAGCTTTCTTT. Translation: CASSLFIDRITEAFF.

The CDR3 region is CAWSFPHTYEQYF. In nucleotides, the CDR3 is TGTGCCTGGAGTTTCCCCCATACCTACGAGCAGTACTTC. V is TRBV30 and J is TRBJ2-7; D remains ambiguous. V gave up 2 bases and J gave up 2 bases, with 10 bases separating them. This CDR3 has 13 amino acids. Germline-derived CDR1 and CDR2 are GTSNPN and SVGIG (reference sequence).

The chain recombines TRBV7-9 with TRBJ2-3, with 7 bases aligning to TRBD2. The V gene's germline CDR1 is SEHNR and CDR2 FQNEAQ (reference sequence). Trimming at V came to 1 base and at J to 4 bases, leaving 8 bases not matched to a gene. CDR3 size: 16 residues. The CDR3: CASSLVGGSVADTQYF. CDR3 coding DNA: TGTGCCAGCAGCTTAGTTGGCGGGAGTGTCGCAGATACGCAGTATTTT.

The rearrangement joins TRBV19 to TRBJ2-7, with D perhaps given as TRBD1 or TRBD2 (7 bases each). V was clipped by 3 bases and J by 2 bases, with 17 bases between them. Germline-derived CDR1 and CDR2 are LNHDA and SQIVND (reference sequence). The CDR3 runs 16 residues. The CDR3 DNA is TGTGCCAGTAGTATCCCGCATGCAGGGGGGGCCTACGAGCAGTACTTC. Translating gives CASSIPHAGGAYEQYF.

This clone was seen just once. This chain joins TRBV6-1 and TRBJ2-5; D is possibly TRBD2 (6 bases). From germline, CDR1 is MNHNS and CDR2 SASEGT. The CDR3 sequence is 17 residues long. Trimming took off 4 bases at V and 2 bases at J, with 20 bases between the two ends. CDR3 DNA: TGTGCCAGCAGTGGGCGTTGGGGAGGAGTAAGGCAAGAGACCCAGTACTTC. Its translation: CASSGRWGGVRQETQYF.

The chain has TRBV6-5 and TRBJ2-7; TRBD2 aligns across 11 bases. This CDR3 comprises 14 residues. From germline, CDR1 is MNHEY and CDR2 SVGAGI. Losses at the gene ends were 4 bases for V and 5 bases for J; bases not matched to a gene: 4. CDR3 sequence: CASSLTSGSHEQYF. The CDR3 bases are TGTGCCAGCAGTTTAACTAGCGGGAGCCACGAGCAGTACTTC.

This clone turned up a few times. V usage is TRBV11-3 and J usage is TRBJ1-1, with no clear D. CDR3 length equals 13 residues. The V and J ends lost 5 bases and 3 bases respectively, with 10 bases between them. In germline, CDR1 is SGHNT, CDR2 YENEEA. CDR3 sequence reads: CASSPIGDTEAFF. In DNA, the CDR3 is TGTGCCAGCAGCCCCATCGGCGACACTGAAGCTTTCTTT.

The genes are TRBV29-1 and TRBJ2-3; 9 nucleotides line up with TRBD2. Trimming took 3 bases from V and 2 from J; bases not matched to a gene: 9. This CDR3 is 16 amino acids long. The germline CDR1 and CDR2 sequences are SQVTM and ANQGSEA. In nucleotides, the CDR3 is TGCAGCGTTGATCCCTTTAGCGGGGGACTCACAGATACGCAGTATTTT. Its translation: CSVDPFSGGLTDTQYF.

The CDR3 DNA reads as TGTGCCTGGAGTGTAGATCGGGGTCAGCCCCAGCATTTT. The encoded protein is CAWSVDRGQPQHF. The chain recombines TRBV30 with TRBJ1-5; D not certain. The CDR3 loop spans 13 amino acids. V lost 0 bases and J 6 bases, leaving 9 bases between the germline ends. CDR1 is GTSNPN, CDR2 SVGIG, per germline (reference sequence).

The chain employs TRBV5-1 and TRBJ2-6; TRBD1 matches at 7 bases. The V and J ends lost 5 bases and 0 bases, in that order; junction bases with no gene match: 5. This CDR3 region has 16 residues. Per germline, CDR1 SGHRS and CDR2 YFSETQ. CDR3 residues: CASRTGQPSGANVLTF. The CDR3 region has the DNA TGCGCCAGCAGGACGGGACAGCCCTCTGGGGCCAACGTCCTGACTTTC.

The V call is TRBV5-8, the J call TRBJ2-2; no clear D gene. Trimming left V 4 bases short and J 5 bases short, with 15 bases between. The CDR3 is made up of 15 amino acids. The germline gives CDR1 SGHTS, CDR2 YDEGEE. The CDR3 loop reads CASSTDATRTGELFF. The CDR3 DNA is TGTGCCAGCAGCACCGACGCTACCCGAACCGGGGAGCTGTTTTTT. The whole variable domain, filled in from reference TRBV5-8 and TRBJ2-2, reads EAGVTQSPTHLIKTRGQQATLRCSPISGHTSVYWYQQALGLGLQFLLWYDEGEERNRGNFPPRFSGRQFPNYSSELNVNALELEDSALYLCASSTDATRTGELFFGEGSRLTVL.

A word on this clone: The junction differs from germline at one of its ends, possibly a read error. The chain carries TRBV19 and TRBJ2-5; TRBD1 matches at 9 bases. The CDR3 loop spans 16 amino acids. Germline CDR1 is LNHDA and CDR2 is SQIVND (reference sequence). The CDR3 region has the DNA TGTACCAGTAGTATGGTATTCGGGACAGGGCCAGGGACCCAGTACTTC. Translated: CTSSMVFGTGPGTQYF.

The V call is TRBV11-3, the J call TRBJ2-5; 12 nucleotides line up with TRBD2. The J segment lost 4 bases and the V segment lost 1 base, leaving 1 base of the junction unmatched. Germline lookup yields CDR1 SGHNT and CDR2 YENEEA. The CDR3 sequence is 15 residues long. The CDR3 is CASSLGLAGAETQYF. The CDR3 DNA sequence: TGTGCCAGCAGCTTAGGACTAGCGGGAGCAGAGACCCAGTACTTC.

The chain recombines TRBV6-4 with TRBJ1-1; no reliable D call. Germline CDR1 is MRHNA and CDR2 is SNTAGT. The V and J ends lost 5 bases and 0 bases respectively, with 13 bases between them. CDR3 length equals 15 residues. This CDR3 is CASSYAPFMNTEAFF. As DNA, the CDR3 is TGTGCCAGCAGTTACGCTCCCTTCATGAACACTGAAGCTTTCTTT.

This chain joins TRBV11-2 and TRBJ2-2; 12 bases agree with TRBD1. Per germline, CDR1 SGHAT and CDR2 FQNNGV. The CDR3 loop spans 15 amino acids. After removal of 4 bases from V and 10 bases from J, the junction contained 7 bases not matched to a gene. Written as DNA, the CDR3 is TGTGCCAGCAGCTCACCGGGACAGGGGGCTGCGGAGCTGTTTTTT. Protein product: CASSSPGQGAAELFF.

The sample holds a few counts of this clone. The chain carries TRBV4-1 and TRBJ2-7; the D is unclear. This CDR3 comprises 15 residues. Trimming took 3 bases from V and 6 from J, leaving 18 bases between them. The germline gives CDR1 MGHRA, CDR2 YSYEKL. DNA for the CDR3: TGCGCCAGCAGCCATGAAGACCACTCCAAACGCGAGCAGTACTTC. Translating it yields CASSHEDHSKREQYF.

This clone occurred a few times. The chain couples TRBV11-2 to TRBJ2-5; D remains ambiguous. Germline V gives CDR1 SGHAT, CDR2 FQNNGV. The V end lost 8 bases, the J end lost 2 bases, and 12 bases lay between the germline ends. This CDR3 comprises 13 residues. The CDR3 region has the DNA TGTGCCAGCCAGACGGCACTTCAAGAGACCCAGTACTTC. Translated, it gives CASQTALQETQYF.

The chain's CDR3 is CASREGTRNEKLFF. CDR3 bases: TGTGCCAGCAGGGAGGGGACGAGAAATGAAAAACTGTTTTTT. The genes are TRBV7-6 and TRBJ1-4, with D possibly matching TRBD1 (5 bases). The V and J ends lost 6 bases and 5 bases respectively, with 13 bases between them. The CDR3 covers 14 residues. Looked up from germline, CDR1 is SGHVS and CDR2 is FNYEAQ.

This chain connects TRBV5-1 to TRBJ1-1, with D maybe TRBD1 (6 bases). Germline V gene sequence: CDR1 SGHRS, CDR2 YFSETQ. There are 14 residues in the CDR3. V was shortened by 4 bases and J by 1 base, with 11 bases between the two germline ends. The DNA for the CDR3 is TGCGCCAGCAGCCATGACAGGAGGAACACTGAAGCTTTCTTT. Protein sequence: CASSHDRRNTEAFF.

The V gene is TRBV2, the J gene TRBJ2-5, with D uncertain. The CDR3 is made up of 13 amino acids. Trimming removed 6 bases at V and 4 bases at J, with 12 bases between. Germline-derived CDR1 and CDR2 are SNHLY and FYNNEI. The CDR3 loop reads CASRFGWGETQYF. The CDR3 DNA is TGTGCCAGCAGGTTTGGCTGGGGAGAGACCCAGTACTTC.

The chain links TRBV27 to TRBJ1-2, with TRBD1 matching over 7 bases. This CDR3 comprises 13 residues. The germline gives CDR1 MNHEY, CDR2 SMNVEV (reference sequence). V shed 3 bases, J shed 8 bases, and the junction held 6 bases outside the gene matches. The CDR3 DNA reads as TGTGCCAGCAGTTTCACAGGGGTGGCGGGCTACACCTTC. Translating gives CASSFTGVAGYTF.

This chain uses TRBV5-6 with TRBJ2-3, with a possible D match to TRBD2 (6 bases). The V and J ends lost 3 bases and 2 bases respectively, with 19 bases between them. The length of the CDR3 is 17 residues. Germline lookup yields CDR1 SGHDT and CDR2 YYEEEE. The CDR3 loop is CASSSPRDWQNTDTQYF. The CDR3 nucleotides are TGTGCCAGCAGCTCGCCAAGGGACTGGCAAAACACAGATACGCAGTATTTT.

This chain connects TRBV4-2 to TRBJ1-1; TRBD1 might be the D (6 bases). Between the trimmed V and J ends, which lost 0 bases and 3 bases, there was a span of 8 bases. Germline loops: CDR1 LGHNA, CDR2 YNFKEQ. The CDR3 covers 14 residues. CDR3 region: CASSQDGGHTEAFF. In nucleotides, the CDR3 is TGTGCCAGCAGCCAAGATGGGGGGCACACTGAAGCTTTCTTT.

V gene TRBV14 combines with J gene TRBJ1-2; possible D gene TRBD1, 6 bases. Germline V lookup: CDR1 SGHDN, CDR2 FVKESK. Deletions cut 1 base from V and 4 bases from J, with 10 bases between. The CDR3 covers 14 residues. CDR3 loop: CASSQGDTPYGYTF. CDR3 coding DNA: TGTGCCAGCAGCCAAGGGGACACCCCCTATGGCTACACCTTC.

The chain carries TRBV7-8 and TRBJ2-3; D may match TRBD1 or TRBD2 (5 bases each). The V gene lost 3 bases and the J gene lost 4 bases, with 14 bases spanning the gap. The CDR3 has 15 residues. Germline CDR1 is SGHVS and CDR2 is FQNEAQ. The DNA of the CDR3 is TGTGCCAGCAGCTTTTGGCGGATGGGGGCAGATACGCAGTATTTT. It codes for CASSFWRMGADTQYF.

The V call is TRBV6-1, the J call TRBJ2-2, with D unclear. This CDR3 is 14 amino acids long. Trimming left V 2 bases short and J 1 base short, with 5 bases between. Germline V gene data show CDR1 as MNHNS and CDR2 as SASEGT. CDR3 sequence reads: CASSESQNTGELFF. The CDR3 coding sequence is TGTGCCAGCAGTGAAAGCCAGAACACCGGGGAGCTGTTTTTT.

The CDR3 is CASSLSSGEVEQYF. CDR3 sequence (DNA): TGCGCCAGCAGCTTGTCTAGCGGAGAGGTCGAGCAGTACTTC. This sequence joins TRBV5-1 and TRBJ2-7; the match to TRBD2 covers 7 bases. J was trimmed by 6 bases and V by 1 base; bases with no gene match: 7. This CDR3 comprises 14 residues. In germline, CDR1 is SGHRS, CDR2 YFSETQ.

The rearrangement links TRBV6-1 to TRBJ1-5; 7 bases align to TRBD1. Unmatched junction bases numbered 9, after V lost 1 base and J lost 0 bases. CDR3 length equals 18 residues. Looked up from germline, CDR1 is MNHNS and CDR2 is SASEGT. CDR3 coding DNA: TGTGCCAGCAGTGAAGGTCGACAGGGTCCCTATAGCAATCAGCCCCAGCATTTT. Its translation is CASSEGRQGPYSNQPQHF.